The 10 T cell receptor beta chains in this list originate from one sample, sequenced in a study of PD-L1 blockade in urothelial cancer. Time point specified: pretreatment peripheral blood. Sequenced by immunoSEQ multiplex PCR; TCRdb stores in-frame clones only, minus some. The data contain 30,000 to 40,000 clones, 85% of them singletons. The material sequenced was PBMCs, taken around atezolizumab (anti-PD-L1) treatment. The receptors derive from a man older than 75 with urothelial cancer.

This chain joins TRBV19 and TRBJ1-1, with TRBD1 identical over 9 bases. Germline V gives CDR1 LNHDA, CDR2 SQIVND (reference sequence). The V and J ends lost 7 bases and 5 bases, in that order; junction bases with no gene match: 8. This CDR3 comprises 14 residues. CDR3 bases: TGTGCCAGTAAGGGGGACAGGGTTCATACTGAAGCTTTCTTT. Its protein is CASKGDRVHTEAFF. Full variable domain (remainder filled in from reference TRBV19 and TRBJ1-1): DGGITQSPKYLFRKEGQNVTLSCEQNLNHDAMYWYRQDPGQGLRLIYYSQIVNDFQKGDIAEGYSVSREKKESFPLTVTSAQKNPTAFYLCASKGDRVHTEAFFGQGTRLTVV.

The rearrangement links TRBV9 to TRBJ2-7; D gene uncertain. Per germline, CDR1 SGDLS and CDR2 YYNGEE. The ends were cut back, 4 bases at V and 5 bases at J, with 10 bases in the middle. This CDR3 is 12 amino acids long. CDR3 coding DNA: TGTGCCAGCAGCCGGGTGGCGGACGAGCAGTACTTC. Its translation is CASSRVADEQYF.

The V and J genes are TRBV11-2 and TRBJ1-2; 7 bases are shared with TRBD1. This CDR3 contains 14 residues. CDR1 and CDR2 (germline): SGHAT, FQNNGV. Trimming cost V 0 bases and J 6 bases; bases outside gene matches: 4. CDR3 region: CASSLDRGPNGYTF. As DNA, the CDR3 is TGTGCCAGCAGCTTAGATAGGGGGCCGAATGGCTACACCTTC. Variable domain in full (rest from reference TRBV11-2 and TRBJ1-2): EAGVAQSPRYKIIEKRQSVAFWCNPISGHATLYWYQQILGQGPKLLIQFQNNGVVDDSQLPKDRFSAERLKGVDSTLKIQPAKLEDSAVYLCASSLDRGPNGYTFGSGTRLTVV.

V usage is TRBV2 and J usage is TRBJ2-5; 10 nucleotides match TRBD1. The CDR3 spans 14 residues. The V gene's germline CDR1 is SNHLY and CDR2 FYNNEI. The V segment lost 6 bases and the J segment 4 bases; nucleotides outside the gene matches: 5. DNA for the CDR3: TGTGCCAGCAGGAGGACAGGGGGAGGAGAGACCCAGTACTTC. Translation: CASRRTGGGETQYF.

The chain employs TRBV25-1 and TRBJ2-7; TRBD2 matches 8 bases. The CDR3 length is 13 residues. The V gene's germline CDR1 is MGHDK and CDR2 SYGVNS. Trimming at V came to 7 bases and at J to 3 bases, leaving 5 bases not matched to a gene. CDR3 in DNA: TGTGCCAGCACTACTAGCGGTAACTACGAGCAGTACTTC. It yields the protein CASTTSGNYEQYF.

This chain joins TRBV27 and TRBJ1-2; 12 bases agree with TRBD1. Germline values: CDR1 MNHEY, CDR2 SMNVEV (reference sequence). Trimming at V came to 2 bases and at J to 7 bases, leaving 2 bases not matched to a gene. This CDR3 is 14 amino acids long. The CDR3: CASSLGTGGGGYTF. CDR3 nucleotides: TGTGCCAGCAGTTTAGGGACAGGGGGCGGTGGCTACACCTTC.

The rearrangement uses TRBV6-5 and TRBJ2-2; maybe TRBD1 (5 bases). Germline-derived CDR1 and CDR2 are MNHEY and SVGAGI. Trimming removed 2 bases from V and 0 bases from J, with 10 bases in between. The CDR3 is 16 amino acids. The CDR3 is CASSYEGVTNTGELFF. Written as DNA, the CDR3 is TGTGCCAGCAGTTACGAAGGGGTTACGAACACCGGGGAGCTGTTTTTT.

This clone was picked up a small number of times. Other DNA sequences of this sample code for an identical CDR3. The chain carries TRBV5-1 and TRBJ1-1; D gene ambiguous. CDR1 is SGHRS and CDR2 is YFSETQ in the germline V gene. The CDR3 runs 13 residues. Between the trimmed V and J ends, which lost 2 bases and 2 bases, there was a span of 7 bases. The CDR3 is CASSFTGNTEAFF. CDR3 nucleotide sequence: TGCGCCAGCAGCTTTACGGGAAACACTGAAGCTTTCTTT.

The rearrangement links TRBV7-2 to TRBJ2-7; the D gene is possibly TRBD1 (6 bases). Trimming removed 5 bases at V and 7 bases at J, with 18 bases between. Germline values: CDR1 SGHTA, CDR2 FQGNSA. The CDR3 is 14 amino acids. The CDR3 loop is CASSTGPVRGEQYF. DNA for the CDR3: TGTGCCAGCAGCACAGGGCCGGTCCGCGGGGAGCAGTACTTC.

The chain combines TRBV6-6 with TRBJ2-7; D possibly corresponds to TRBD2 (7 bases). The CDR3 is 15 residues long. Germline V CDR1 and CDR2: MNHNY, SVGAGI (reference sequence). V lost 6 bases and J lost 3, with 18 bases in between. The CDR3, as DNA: TGTGCCAGCAGCCCCCCTGGGCGGGGGCGCTACGAGCAGTACTTC. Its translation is CASSPPGRGRYEQYF.